The T cell receptor beta chain described here comes from a study of blood T cell repertoires in COVID-19. This clone occurred once. Trimming took 4 bases from V and 4 from J, leaving 12 bases between them. Germline lookup yields CDR1 SGHTA and CDR2 FQGTGA. The CDR3 runs to 14 residues. The assay was immunoSEQ multiplex PCR, and TCRdb's table has in-frame clones only and misses some. The repertoire includes about 260,000 clones, 88% of them detected once, and around 3% sits in the top ten. The sequencing sample was made of PBMCs or T cells enriched from blood (not recorded which). The chain links TRBV7-3 to TRBJ2-3, with D hard to call. This sequence originates from a woman between 45 and 65 years old who had recovered from COVID-19. The CDR3 spells CASSSDMGADTQYF. The CDR3 DNA is TGTGCCAGCAGCTCTGACATGGGCGCAGATACGCAGTATTTT.